The 21 T cell receptor beta chains below come from one sample, sequenced in a study of lymphopenia after photon versus proton radiotherapy. Some clones are missing from TCRdb's copy, which holds only in-frame ones; the method was immunoSEQ multiplex PCR. The repertoire holds about 70,000 clones, with about nine tenths as singletons. Sequencing used peripheral blood, obtained from a patient treated with photon-based radiotherapy. These receptors were obtained from a woman in her thirties or forties with cholangiocarcinoma.

The rearrangement uses TRBV11-2 and TRBJ1-2; D unclear. Trimming removed 5 bases from V and 2 bases from J, with 12 bases in between. This CDR3 region has 14 residues. Germline CDR1 and CDR2: SGHAT and FQNNGV. The CDR3 DNA follows: TGTGCCAGCAGCCCCCCCGACGCGAACTATGGCTACACCTTC. Translated, it gives CASSPPDANYGYTF.

The chain combines TRBV6-1 with TRBJ1-4; D gene uncertain. The CDR3 sequence is 15 residues long. Germline-derived CDR1 and CDR2 are MNHNS and SASEGT. The V end lost 0 bases, the J end lost 1 base, and 6 bases lay between the germline ends. The CDR3 loop is CASSEAAGTNEKLFF. CDR3 DNA sequence: TGTGCCAGCAGTGAAGCGGCCGGAACTAATGAAAAACTGTTTTTT.

The J gene is TRBJ2-1, the V gene TRBV19; 8 nucleotides match TRBD2. The CDR3 spans 18 residues. CDR1 is LNHDA, CDR2 SQIVND, per germline (reference sequence). V lost 3 bases and J lost 0; bases outside the gene matches: 10. CDR3 region: CASSIFYPSGSSYNEQFF. The CDR3 nucleotides read TGTGCCAGTAGTATCTTTTACCCGAGCGGGAGCTCCTACAATGAGCAGTTCTTC.

This sequence joins TRBV5-1 and TRBJ2-7; tentatively, D is TRBD1 (6 bases). The CDR3 is 12 amino acids. The germline V and J ends were trimmed by 4 bases and 3 bases, with 8 bases remaining between them. CDR1 SGHRS and CDR2 YFSETQ come from the germline V gene. The CDR3 here is CASSPDSYEQYF. The CDR3 DNA follows: TGCGCCAGCAGCCCGGACAGCTACGAGCAGTACTTC.

The V gene is TRBV15, the J gene TRBJ1-2, with unresolved D. V was trimmed by 0 bases and J by 2 bases, leaving 10 bases between them. The germline V gene encodes CDR1 LNHNV and CDR2 YYDKDF (reference sequence). This CDR3 has 15 residues. The CDR3 nucleotides read TGTGCCACCAGCAGAGAGAGTTTACACAACTATGGCTACACCTTC. This codes for CATSRESLHNYGYTF. The full variable domain, completed using reference TRBV15 and TRBJ1-2, is DAMVIQNPRYQVTQFGKPVTLSCSQTLNHNVMYWYQQKSSQAPKLLFHYYDKDFNNEADTPDNFQSRRPNTSFCFLDIRSPGLGDTAMYLCATSRESLHNYGYTFGSGTRLTVV.

The V call is TRBV7-9, the J call TRBJ2-3; the D gene is possibly TRBD1 (5 bases). V shed 3 bases and J shed 1 base, with 8 bases lying between them. The CDR3 consists of 14 residues. In germline, CDR1 is SEHNR, CDR2 FQNEAQ (reference sequence). CDR3 protein: CASSFEGGTDTQYF. The CDR3 DNA follows: TGTGCCAGCAGCTTTGAAGGGGGCACAGATACGCAGTATTTT.

The chain joins TRBV27 to TRBJ2-1; 7 bases fit TRBD2. This CDR3 region has 15 residues. CDR1 and CDR2 from the germline V gene are MNHEY and SMNVEV (reference sequence). Unmatched junction bases numbered 11, after V lost 7 bases and J lost 5 bases. The CDR3 region has the DNA TGTGCCAGCACCTTTTTTACTGGGGGGGACAATGAGCAGTTCTTC. Amino acids: CASTFFTGGDNEQFF.

This chain uses TRBV27 with TRBJ2-1; D may match TRBD1 or TRBD2 (6 bases each). Deletions cut 7 bases from V and 2 bases from J, with 12 bases between. Per germline, CDR1 MNHEY and CDR2 SMNVEV (reference sequence). This CDR3 contains 14 residues. CDR3 DNA sequence: TGTGCCAGCAATGAGGGGGGCCCCTACAATGAGCAGTTCTTC. It codes for CASNEGGPYNEQFF.

The rearrangement uses TRBV30 and TRBJ1-4; 9 positions match TRBD1. V shed 3 bases, J shed 8 bases, and the junction held 7 bases outside the gene matches. The CDR3 spans 14 residues. Germline CDR1 reads GTSNPN; CDR2 reads SVGIG (reference sequence). The CDR3, as DNA: TGTGCCTGGAGCGACAGGGGGAAGGGGGAAAAACTGTTTTTT. Protein sequence: CAWSDRGKGEKLFF. Full variable domain (outside the CDR3, taken from reference TRBV30 and TRBJ1-4): SQTIHQWPATLVQPVGSPLSLECTVEGTSNPNLYWYRQAAGRGLQLLFYSVGIGQISSEVPQNLSASRPQDRQFILSSKKLLLSDSGFYLCAWSDRGKGEKLFFGSGTQLSVL.

This clone was recorded once. This chain joins TRBV7-8 and TRBJ1-3; D might be TRBD1 (5 bases). Germline V CDR1 and CDR2: SGHVS, FQNEAQ. Trimming removed 1 base at V and 0 bases at J, with 13 bases between. The CDR3 has 17 amino acids. CDR3 sequence: CASSLGAGPLSGNTIYF. The CDR3 DNA reads TGTGCCAGCAGCTTAGGGGCAGGGCCTCTCTCTGGAAACACCATATATTTT.

V and J are TRBV6-6 and TRBJ1-4; 9 bases match TRBD1. With 11 bases clipped from V and 8 bases from J, the junction kept 18 bases outside the gene matches. Germline CDR1 is MNHNY and CDR2 is SVGAGI (reference sequence). The CDR3 has 16 amino acids. The CDR3 spells CAVPSAPGTGSEKLFF. The CDR3 bases are TGTGCCGTTCCGTCGGCTCCCGGGACAGGGAGCGAAAAACTGTTTTTT.

V and J are TRBV5-1 and TRBJ2-7; possibly TRBD1 or TRBD2 for D (5 bases each). CDR1 and CDR2 from the germline V gene are SGHRS and YFSETQ. V lost 4 bases, J lost 0 bases, and 14 bases lay in between. This CDR3 contains 15 residues. The CDR3 DNA reads as TGCGCCAGCAGCGGGGGACCGCCCAGCTCCTACGAGCAGTACTTC. Its protein is CASSGGPPSSYEQYF. Combining the CDR3 with reference TRBV5-1 and TRBJ2-7 gives the whole variable domain KAGVTQTPRYLIKTRGQQVTLSCSPISGHRSVSWYQQTPGQGLQFLFEYFSETQRNKGNFPGRFSGRQFSNSRSEMNVSTLELGDSALYLCASSGGPPSSYEQYFGPGTRLTVT.

CDR3 region: CASSRDRGLHEQYF. In DNA form, the CDR3 reads TGTGCCAGCAGCAGGGACAGGGGGCTCCACGAGCAGTACTTC. This sequence joins TRBV21-1 and TRBJ2-7; the listed D gene, TRBD1, was not tested against the DNA. TRBV21-1 is designated a pseudogene. CDR3 size: 14 residues.

The chain joins TRBV6-5 to TRBJ2-7, with D perhaps matching TRBD1 (6 bases). Germline V gene lookup returns CDR1 MNHEY and CDR2 SVGAGI. The CDR3 sequence is 15 residues long. Trimming took off 6 bases at V and 1 base at J, with 16 bases between the two ends. The DNA of the CDR3 is TGTGCCAGCAGGACGGGACAACTCCCTTCCTACGAGCAGTACTTC. It specifies CASRTGQLPSYEQYF.

This clone was observed a single time. The chain combines TRBV14 with TRBJ1-2; D gene unclear. V was clipped by 1 base and J by 2 bases, with 8 bases between them. CDR3 length equals 14 residues. Germline values: CDR1 SGHDN, CDR2 FVKESK. The CDR3 loop is CASSQAGTNYGYTF. DNA of the CDR3: TGTGCCAGCAGCCAAGCGGGCACCAACTATGGCTACACCTTC. Using reference TRBV14 and TRBJ1-2 for the parts outside the CDR3, the full variable domain is EAGVTQFPSHSVIEKGQTVTLRCDPISGHDNLYWYRRVMGKEIKFLLHFVKESKQDESGMPNNRFLAERTGGTYSTLKVQPAELEDSGVYFCASSQAGTNYGYTFGSGTRLTVV.

The rearrangement uses TRBV9 and TRBJ2-1; 11 nucleotides line up with TRBD2. Germline V lookup: CDR1 SGDLS, CDR2 YYNGEE. This CDR3 contains 15 residues. With V trimmed by 2 bases and J by 4 bases, 2 bases remained unmatched. The chain's CDR3 is CASSVGTSGYNEQFF. CDR3 DNA sequence: TGTGCCAGCAGCGTCGGGACTAGCGGTTACAATGAGCAGTTCTTC.

The genes are TRBV28 and TRBJ1-2; D is possibly TRBD1 (5 bases). Germline values: CDR1 MDHEN, CDR2 SYDVKM. V was trimmed by 8 bases and J by 3 bases, leaving 19 bases between them. This CDR3 contains 15 residues. The CDR3 region is CASGAPTEFHYGYTF. The CDR3 DNA follows: TGTGCCAGCGGGGCACCGACAGAGTTTCACTATGGCTACACCTTC.

The chain couples TRBV6-5 to TRBJ2-1; D may be TRBD2 (5 bases). V was cut by 6 bases and J by 6 bases, with 12 bases left in between. This CDR3 spans 13 amino acids. CDR1 is MNHEY, CDR2 SVGAGI, per germline. In DNA, the CDR3 is TGTGCCAGCAGCCCCCGACTATTCAATGAGCAGTTCTTC. This codes for CASSPRLFNEQFF.

The chain uses TRBV5-4 and TRBJ2-2; no definite D call. V was trimmed by 1 base and J by 5 bases, leaving 6 bases between them. Germline CDR1 reads SGHNT; CDR2 reads YYREEE (reference sequence). The CDR3 consists of 13 residues. The CDR3 DNA is TGTGCCAGCAGCTTGAAGGGTACCGGGGAGCTGTTTTTT. Its translation is CASSLKGTGELFF.

This clone was counted once. The V call is TRBV12-2, the J call TRBJ2-1; whether TRBD2, the table's D call, matches the DNA was not checked. TRBV12-2 counts as a pseudogene. The CDR3 runs 15 residues. The CDR3 region has the DNA TGTGCCAGCAGTGGAGCGGGGGGCTCCTACAATGAGCAGTTCTTC. It specifies CASSGAGGSYNEQFF.

This chain connects TRBV7-9 to TRBJ1-5, with D unresolved. Germline CDR1 SEHNR, CDR2 FQNEAQ (reference sequence). The CDR3 is 14 amino acids. Trimming took off 3 bases at V and 5 bases at J, with 11 bases between the two ends. CDR3 loop: CASSFSTGDQPQHF. The CDR3 DNA reads TGTGCCAGCAGCTTTTCGACTGGGGATCAGCCCCAGCATTTT.